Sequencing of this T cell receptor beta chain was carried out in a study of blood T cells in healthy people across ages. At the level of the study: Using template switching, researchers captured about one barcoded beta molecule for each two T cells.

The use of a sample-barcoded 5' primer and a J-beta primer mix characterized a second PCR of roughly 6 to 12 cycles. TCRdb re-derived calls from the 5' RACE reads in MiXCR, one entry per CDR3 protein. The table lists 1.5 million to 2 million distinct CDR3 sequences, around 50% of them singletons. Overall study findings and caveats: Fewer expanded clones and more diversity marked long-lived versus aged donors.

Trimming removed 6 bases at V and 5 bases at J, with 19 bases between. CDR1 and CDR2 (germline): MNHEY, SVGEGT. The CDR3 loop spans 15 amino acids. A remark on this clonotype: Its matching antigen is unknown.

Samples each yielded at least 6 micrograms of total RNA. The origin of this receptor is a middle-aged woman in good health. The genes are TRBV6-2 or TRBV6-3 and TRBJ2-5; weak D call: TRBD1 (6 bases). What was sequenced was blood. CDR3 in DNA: TGTGCCAGCAGCCCGGGCCAGGGGCTGGGGGAGACCCAGTACTTC. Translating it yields CASSPGQGLGETQYF.